The 17 T cell receptor beta chains below were found in one sample sequenced in a study of cytomegalovirus exposure and HLA in healthy donors. In the PCR, 60 Vbeta and 13 Jbeta primers were used. The data were produced by immunoSEQ multiplex PCR, yet TCRdb's version contains in-frame clones alone and is incomplete. The sample records 190,000 or so clones, around four fifths being singletons. The sample was PBMCs. The receptors originated from a man aged 50 or older in good health and CMV-seronegative.

V gene TRBV7-2 combines with J gene TRBJ2-2; TRBD2 matches at 9 bases. CDR1 is SGHTA and CDR2 is FQGNSA in the germline V gene. V lost 5 bases, J lost 4 bases, and 2 bases stayed unmatched. The CDR3 length is 14 residues. The CDR3 bases are TGTGCCAGCAGCGTACTAGCGGGCACCGGGGAGCTGTTTTTT. Translating gives CASSVLAGTGELFF.

This clone has only a few counts. The genes are TRBV10-3 and TRBJ2-5; D perhaps matches TRBD2 (5 bases). The CDR3 has 13 amino acids. CDR1 and CDR2 (germline): ENHRY, SYGVKD. Trimming left V 3 bases short and J 2 bases short, with 7 bases between. The CDR3 spells CAISDRRQETQYF. The CDR3, as DNA: TGTGCCATCAGTGACAGGAGGCAAGAGACCCAGTACTTC.

This clone was detected once. The chain has TRBV7-9 and TRBJ2-3; TRBD1 agrees at 7 bases. Germline CDR1 is SEHNR and CDR2 is FQNEAQ (reference sequence). CDR3 length: 15 residues. J was trimmed by 1 base and V by 2 bases; bases with no gene match: 3. CDR3 sequence reads: CASSLTGQGTDTQYF. For the CDR3, the DNA is TGTGCCAGCAGCTTAACTGGACAGGGCACAGATACGCAGTATTTT.

The J gene is TRBJ2-1, the V gene TRBV29-1; D not certain. Germline V lookup: CDR1 SQVTM, CDR2 ANQGSEA. The V end was cut by 4 bases, the J end by 9 bases, with 13 bases between. The CDR3 consists of 12 residues. The CDR3 protein is CSVGASGREQFF. CDR3 in DNA: TGCAGCGTTGGGGCCAGTGGTCGTGAGCAGTTCTTC.

The chain combines TRBV5-1 with TRBJ2-7; a weak D match, TRBD2 (5 bases). The CDR3 spans 14 residues. V was shortened by 4 bases and J by 6 bases, with 17 bases between the two germline ends. CDR1 and CDR2 (germline): SGHRS, YFSETQ. This chain's CDR3 is CASSQDSGRSEQYF. In DNA form, the CDR3 reads TGCGCCAGCAGCCAAGACTCGGGAAGAAGCGAGCAGTACTTC.

V gene TRBV7-3 combines with J gene TRBJ1-2; 8 bases agree with TRBD1. V was pared by 5 bases and J by 6 bases, with 8 bases of the junction left unmatched. The V gene's germline CDR1 is SGHTA and CDR2 FQGTGA. The CDR3 has 14 residues. The CDR3 DNA follows: TGTGCCAGCAGCCCAACGACAGGGGTCAATGGCTACACCTTC. Translating it yields CASSPTTGVNGYTF. The variable domain in full, completed from reference TRBV7-3 and TRBJ1-2, reads GAGVSQTPSNKVTEKGKYVELRCDPISGHTALYWYRQSLGQGPEFLIYFQGTGAADDSGLPNDRFFAVRPEGSVSTLKIQRTERGDSAVYLCASSPTTGVNGYTFGSGTRLTVV.

Turning to this clone: Other DNA variants within this sample encode the same CDR3. The chain recombines TRBV7-3 with TRBJ2-3; 9 nucleotides match TRBD2. This CDR3 region has 14 residues. Germline V gene data show CDR1 as SGHTA and CDR2 as FQGTGA. Losses at the gene ends were 5 bases for V and 6 bases for J; bases not matched to a gene: 6. The CDR3 nucleotides read TGTGCCAGCAGCCCGGGGAGCGGGGGGGATACGCAGTATTTT. As protein: CASSPGSGGDTQYF.

This chain joins TRBV29-1 and TRBJ1-3; tentative D call: TRBD1 (6 bases). CDR1 is SQVTM and CDR2 is ANQGSEA in the germline V gene. This CDR3 region has 14 residues. Trimming took off 2 bases at V and 7 bases at J, with 15 bases between the two ends. CDR3 amino acids: CSVEQPDSGNTIYF. CDR3 bases: TGCAGCGTTGAACAGCCGGACAGTGGGAACACCATATATTTT.

The chain joins TRBV11-3 to TRBJ2-1, with 11 nucleotides matching TRBD2. Germline CDR1 and CDR2: SGHNT and YENEEA. The junction had 7 bases not matched to a gene; V was cut back by 6 bases and J by 6 bases. CDR3 size: 15 residues. CDR3 nucleotides: TGTGCCAGCAGGGATACTAGCGGGGGAAGCAATGAGCAGTTCTTC. Protein: CASRDTSGGSNEQFF.

This chain uses TRBV7-9 with TRBJ2-1; tentatively, D is TRBD2 (6 bases). Germline values: CDR1 SEHNR, CDR2 FQNEAQ (reference sequence). This CDR3 is 14 amino acids long. V lost 3 bases and J lost 11, with 17 bases in between. CDR3 loop: CASSFISGVTQQFF. The CDR3 region has the DNA TGTGCCAGCAGCTTCATTAGCGGTGTCACCCAGCAGTTCTTC.

This clone was detected a few times. The J gene is TRBJ2-2, the V gene TRBV6-4, with unresolved D. The length of the CDR3 is 15 residues. CDR1 is MRHNA, CDR2 SNTAGT, per germline. V gave up 9 bases and J gave up 1 base, with 15 bases separating them. CDR3 bases: TGTGCCAGTCGGGTGAGTGGCCTGAACACCGGGGAGCTGTTTTTT. Protein product: CASRVSGLNTGELFF.

J is TRBJ2-5 and V is TRBV6-5, with D uncertain. This CDR3 has 15 amino acids. V lost 0 bases and J 4 bases, leaving 12 bases between the germline ends. Germline loops: CDR1 MNHEY, CDR2 SVGAGI. The CDR3 nucleotides read TGTGCCAGCAGTTACTCACGCCGCCAGGTAGAGACCCAGTACTTC. Translated, it gives CASSYSRRQVETQYF.

This chain connects TRBV14 to TRBJ1-2, with D maybe TRBD1 (5 bases). The V gene lost 0 bases and the J gene lost 4 bases, with 12 bases spanning the gap. The CDR3 is 15 residues long. Germline V CDR1 and CDR2: SGHDN, FVKESK. CDR3 in amino acids: CASSQEQGARYGYTF. The CDR3 DNA follows: TGTGCCAGCAGCCAAGAACAAGGGGCCCGCTATGGCTACACCTTC.

This clone was recorded once. The rearrangement uses TRBV2 and TRBJ2-7; TRBD1 matches at 9 bases. There are 13 residues in the CDR3. Per the germline V gene, CDR1 is SNHLY and CDR2 is FYNNEI. J lost 5 bases, V lost 7 bases, and 6 bases had no gene match. CDR3 in amino acids: CASTGQGINEQYF. CDR3 in DNA: TGTGCCAGCACAGGACAGGGGATCAACGAGCAGTACTTC.

The chain recombines TRBV5-4 with TRBJ2-4; D may be TRBD1 (6 bases). The CDR3 extends over 14 amino acids. The germline V and J ends were trimmed by 1 base and 1 base, with 6 bases remaining between them. From germline, CDR1 is SGHNT and CDR2 YYREEE (reference sequence). The CDR3 is CASSLQGAKNIQYF. CDR3 DNA sequence: TGTGCCAGCAGCTTGCAGGGGGCCAAAAACATTCAGTACTTC.

This chain uses TRBV7-9 with TRBJ1-1; D is unclear. V lost 7 bases and J lost 5, with 26 bases in between. This CDR3 has 17 amino acids. CDR1 is SEHNR, CDR2 FQNEAQ, per germline (reference sequence). CDR3 nucleotides: TGTGCCAGCACCGCAAAAATGTCTGGGCGAACGAGAACTGAAGCTTTCTTT. Translated, it gives CASTAKMSGRTRTEAFF.

The J gene is TRBJ2-7, the V gene TRBV5-1, with 9 nucleotides matching TRBD2. The CDR3 contains 16 residues. V shed 4 bases and J 7 bases; nucleotides not matched to a gene: 15. Germline CDR1 reads SGHRS; CDR2 reads YFSETQ. In DNA, the CDR3 is TGCGCCAGCAGCCTGGGGGTCGCGGGAGGGCCGGGTGAGCAGTACTTC. As protein: CASSLGVAGGPGEQYF. Full variable domain (rest looked up from reference TRBV5-1 and TRBJ2-7): KAGVTQTPRYLIKTRGQQVTLSCSPISGHRSVSWYQQTPGQGLQFLFEYFSETQRNKGNFPGRFSGRQFSNSRSEMNVSTLELGDSALYLCASSLGVAGGPGEQYFGPGTRLTVT.